This TCR beta chain is drawn from a study of Ad26.COV2.S vaccination and SARS-CoV-2 variants. Between the trimmed V and J ends, which lost 3 bases and 1 base, there was a span of 13 bases. The CDR3 length is 16 residues. The germline gives CDR1 SGHTA, CDR2 FQGNSA. Study-wide points: Vaccinees reportedly had broad spike-specific CD8+ and CD4+ T cell responses. Vaccine recipients surpassed placebo recipients in spike-specific TCR breadth. Comparability of non-spike TCR breadth was observed across vaccine and placebo recipients.

The table came from immunoSEQ multiplex PCR; TCRdb's copy has only in-frame clones and leaves some out. The data hold hundreds of thousands of clones, with roughly 90% observed a single time. Specified treatment: 19 received Ad26.COV2.S at low or high dose, single or two shots; a few received placebo; per-sample allocation not given. Material that was analyzed had been drawn on day 63 after the first vaccine or placebo injection. About this clone itself: No antigen is known for it.

Sequenced material: peripheral blood, taken in a trial of Ad26.COV2.S vaccine versus placebo. This sequence originates from a person aged 18-65 years who received the Ad26.COV2.S COVID-19 vaccine or a placebo. The chain carries TRBV7-2 and TRBJ1-3; D call uncertain. CDR3 coding DNA: TGTGCCAGCAGCTTCGCAGGCTCAATTTCTGGAAACACCATATATTTT. Protein sequence: CASSFAGSISGNTIYF.